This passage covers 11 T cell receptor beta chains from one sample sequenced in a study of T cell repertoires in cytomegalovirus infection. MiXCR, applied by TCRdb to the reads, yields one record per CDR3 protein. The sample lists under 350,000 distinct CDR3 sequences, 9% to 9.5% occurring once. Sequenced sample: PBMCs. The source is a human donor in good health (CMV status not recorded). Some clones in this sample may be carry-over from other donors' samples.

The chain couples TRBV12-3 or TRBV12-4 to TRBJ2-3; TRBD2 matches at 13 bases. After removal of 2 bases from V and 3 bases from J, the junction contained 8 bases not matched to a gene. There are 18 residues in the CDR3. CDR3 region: CASSLLLAGGTGTDTQYF. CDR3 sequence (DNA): TGTGCCAGCAGTTTACTACTAGCGGGGGGGACCGGGACAGATACGCAGTATTTT.

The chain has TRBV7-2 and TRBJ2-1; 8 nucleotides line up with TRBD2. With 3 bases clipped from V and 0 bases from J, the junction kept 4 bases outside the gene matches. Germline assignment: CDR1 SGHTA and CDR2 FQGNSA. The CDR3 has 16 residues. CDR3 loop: CASSFGGTSSYNEQFF. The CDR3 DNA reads TGTGCCAGCAGCTTCGGGGGGACTAGCTCCTACAATGAGCAGTTCTTC.

The CDR3 DNA sequence: TGTGCCAGCAGCTACAGCAGTTCCACCGGGGAGCTGTTTTTT. It yields the protein CASSYSSSTGELFF. V and J are TRBV7-4 and TRBJ2-2; no clear D gene. Germline values: CDR1 SGHVT, CDR2 SQSDAQ. This CDR3 is built from 14 residues. Trimming removed 4 bases from V and 4 bases from J, with 10 bases in between.

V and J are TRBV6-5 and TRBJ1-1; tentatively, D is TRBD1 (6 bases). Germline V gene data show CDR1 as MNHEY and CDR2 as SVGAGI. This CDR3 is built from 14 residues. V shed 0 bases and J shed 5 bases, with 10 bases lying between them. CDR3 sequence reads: CASSYSAGVTEAFF. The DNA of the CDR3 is TGTGCCAGCAGTTACTCGGCAGGGGTGACTGAAGCTTTCTTT.

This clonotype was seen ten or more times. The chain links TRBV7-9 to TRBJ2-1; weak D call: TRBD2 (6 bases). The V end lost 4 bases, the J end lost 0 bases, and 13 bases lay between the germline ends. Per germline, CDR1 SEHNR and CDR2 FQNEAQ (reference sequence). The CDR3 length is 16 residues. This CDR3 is CASSSKAGSSYNEQFF. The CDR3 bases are TGTGCCAGCAGCTCCAAAGCGGGTAGCTCCTACAATGAGCAGTTCTTC.

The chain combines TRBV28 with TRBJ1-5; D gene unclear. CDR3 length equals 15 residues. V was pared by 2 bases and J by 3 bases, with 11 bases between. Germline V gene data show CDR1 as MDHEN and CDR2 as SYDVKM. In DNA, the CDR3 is TGTGCCAGCAGTTTAGGGAGAGCCAACAATCAGCCCCAGCATTTT. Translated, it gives CASSLGRANNQPQHF.

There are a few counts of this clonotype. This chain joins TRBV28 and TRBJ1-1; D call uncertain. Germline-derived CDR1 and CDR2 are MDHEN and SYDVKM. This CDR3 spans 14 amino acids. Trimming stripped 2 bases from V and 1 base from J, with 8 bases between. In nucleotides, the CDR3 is TGTGCCAGCAGTTTAGTCGACAAGAACACTGAAGCTTTCTTT. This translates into CASSLVDKNTEAFF.

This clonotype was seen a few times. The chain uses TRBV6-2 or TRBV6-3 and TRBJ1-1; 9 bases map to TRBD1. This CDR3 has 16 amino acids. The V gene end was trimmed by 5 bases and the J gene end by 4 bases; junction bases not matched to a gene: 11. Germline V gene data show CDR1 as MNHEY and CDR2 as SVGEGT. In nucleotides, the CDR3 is TGTGCCAGCAGTACCCCTCCACAGGGGGCGATCACTGAAGCTTTCTTT. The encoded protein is CASSTPPQGAITEAFF.

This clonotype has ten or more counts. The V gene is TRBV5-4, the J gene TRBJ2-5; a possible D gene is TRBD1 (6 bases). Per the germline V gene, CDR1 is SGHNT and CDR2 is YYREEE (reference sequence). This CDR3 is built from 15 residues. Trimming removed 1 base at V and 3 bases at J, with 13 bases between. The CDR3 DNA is TGTGCCAGCAGCTTGAGGGGGATGGGTAAAGAGACCCAGTACTTC. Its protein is CASSLRGMGKETQYF.

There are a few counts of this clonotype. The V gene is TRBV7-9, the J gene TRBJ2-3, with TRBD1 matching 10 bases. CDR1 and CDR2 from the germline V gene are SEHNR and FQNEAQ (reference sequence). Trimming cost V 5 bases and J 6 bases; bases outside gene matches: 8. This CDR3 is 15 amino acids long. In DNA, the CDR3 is TGTGCCAGCAGCCGACCGGGACAGGGGCACGATACGCAGTATTTT. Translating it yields CASSRPGQGHDTQYF. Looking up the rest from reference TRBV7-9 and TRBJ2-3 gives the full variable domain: DTGVSQNPRHKITKRGQNVTFRCDPISEHNRLYWYRQTLGQGPEFLTYFQNEAQLEKSRLLSDRFSAERPKGSFSTLEIQRTEQGDSAMYLCASSRPGQGHDTQYFGPGTRLTVL.

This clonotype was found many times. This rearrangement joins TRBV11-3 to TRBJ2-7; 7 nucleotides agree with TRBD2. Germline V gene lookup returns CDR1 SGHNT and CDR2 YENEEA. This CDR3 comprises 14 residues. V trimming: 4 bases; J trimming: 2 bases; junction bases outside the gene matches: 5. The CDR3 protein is CASSSLAAPYEQYF. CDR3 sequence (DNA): TGTGCCAGCAGCTCTCTAGCGGCGCCCTACGAGCAGTACTTC.